The rows below give T cell receptor beta chains drawn from one sample of a study of blood T cell repertoires in COVID-19. The data were produced by immunoSEQ multiplex PCR, yet TCRdb's version contains in-frame clones alone and is incomplete. The sample includes around 200,000 clones, 85% of them seen just once. Specimen: peripheral blood. The receptors stem from a person aged 65 to 85 with COVID-19, enrolled during active disease. The CDR3 runs from the conserved cysteine through the conserved F or W. A D gene is named only where the DNA matches it firmly. Clone size is not always given. Where it is, it says once, few, many or a class for expanded clones.

D gene: NA
V gene: TRBV18
CDR3 length: 13
clone size: NA
J gene: TRBJ2-5
CDR3 protein: CASSPSGQETQYF
CDR3 DNA: TGTGCCAGCTCACCATCGGGGCAAGAGACCCAGTACTTC

D gene: NA
V gene: TRBV12-3/TRBV12-4
CDR3 length: 13
clone size: few
J gene: TRBJ1-6
CDR3 protein: CASSSRGLSSLHF
CDR3 DNA: TGTGCCAGCAGTTCCAGGGGCCTTTCATCCCTCCACTTT

D gene: TRBD2
V gene: TRBV4-3
CDR3 length: 15
clone size: NA
J gene: TRBJ2-1
CDR3 protein: CARSRGVAGSNEQFF
CDR3 DNA: TGCGCCCGCAGCCGGGGGGTAGCGGGGTCCAATGAGCAGTTCTTC

D gene: NA
V gene: TRBV4-1
CDR3 length: 17
clone size: NA
J gene: TRBJ1-1
CDR3 protein: CASSQDPPGTVNTEAFF
CDR3 DNA: TGCGCCAGCAGCCAAGACCCCCCCGGGACTGTGAACACTGAAGCTTTCTTT

D gene: TRBD2
V gene: TRBV6-2/TRBV6-3
CDR3 length: 16
clone size: NA
J gene: TRBJ2-2
CDR3 protein: CASSYVLAGYTGELFF
CDR3 DNA: TGTGCCAGCAGTTACGTACTAGCGGGCTACACCGGGGAGCTGTTTTTT

D gene: NA
V gene: TRBV15
CDR3 length: 14
clone size: once
J gene: TRBJ1-2
CDR3 protein: CATSSIRGSYGYTF
CDR3 DNA: TGTGCCACCAGCAGTATACGAGGGTCCTATGGCTACACCTTC

D gene: TRBD1
V gene: TRBV5-6
CDR3 length: 16
clone size: NA
J gene: TRBJ1-5
CDR3 protein: CASSSGTGAWNQPQHF
CDR3 DNA: TGTGCCAGCAGCTCCGGGACAGGGGCGTGGAATCAGCCCCAGCATTTT

D gene: TRBD1
V gene: TRBV27
CDR3 length: 18
clone size: once
J gene: TRBJ1-4
CDR3 protein: CASSHIRQGFATNEKLFF
CDR3 DNA: TGTGCCAGCAGTCACATACGACAGGGATTCGCAACTAATGAAAAACTGTTTTTT

D gene: TRBD1
V gene: TRBV7-2
CDR3 length: 13
clone size: NA
J gene: TRBJ2-7
CDR3 protein: CASSSNRGYEQYF
CDR3 DNA: TGTGCCAGCAGCTCGAACAGGGGCTACGAGCAGTACTTC

D gene: TRBD1
V gene: TRBV27
CDR3 length: 15
clone size: NA
J gene: TRBJ2-7
CDR3 protein: CASNDAGTASYEQYF
CDR3 DNA: TGTGCCAGCAATGATGCCGGGACAGCATCCTACGAGCAGTACTTC

D gene: NA
V gene: TRBV7-8
CDR3 length: 13
clone size: NA
J gene: TRBJ2-7
CDR3 protein: CASSLKSSYEQYF
CDR3 DNA: TGTGCCAGCAGCTTGAAGAGCTCCTACGAGCAGTACTTC